Following are 5 T cell receptor beta chains from one sample sequenced in a study of blood T cell repertoires in COVID-19. Profiled with immunoSEQ multiplex PCR; TCRdb holds only in-frame clones, not every one. Found here are some 270,000 clones, about 83% of them singletons; the top ten hold about 6%. Material for sequencing was peripheral blood. These receptors all come from an elderly woman with COVID-19, enrolled during active disease.

This sequence joins TRBV18 and TRBJ2-3, with D possibly matching TRBD1 (6 bases). This CDR3 contains 16 residues. The germline V gene has CDR1 KGHSH and CDR2 LQKENI. V lost 0 bases to trimming and J lost 0 bases, with 10 bases between them. Written as DNA, the CDR3 is TGTGCCAGCTCACCACCGACAGGCACTAGCACAGATACGCAGTATTTT. This sequence encodes CASSPPTGTSTDTQYF.

The rearrangement joins TRBV3-1 (or the pseudogene TRBV3-2) to TRBJ2-3; 9 nucleotides line up with TRBD2. The V and J ends lost 4 bases and 6 bases, in that order; junction bases with no gene match: 14. This CDR3 has 17 amino acids. CDR1 LGHDT and CDR2 YNNKEL come from the germline V gene (reference sequence). In DNA form, the CDR3 reads TGTGCCAGCAGCCTATCCTACCGCAGCGGGGGGCGGGATACGCAGTATTTT. Residues: CASSLSYRSGGRDTQYF.

The CDR3 reads CASTLDRRVSEAFF. The CDR3 region has the DNA TGTGCCAGCACACTCGACCGACGGGTCTCTGAAGCTTTCTTT. The rearrangement uses TRBV6-5 and TRBJ1-1, with D unclear. Germline V gene data show CDR1 as MNHEY and CDR2 as SVGAGI. Deletions cut 7 bases from V and 6 bases from J, with 18 bases between. The CDR3 spans 14 residues.

The chain combines TRBV6-6 with TRBJ1-6, with a weak D call TRBD1 (5 bases). CDR1 is MNHNY and CDR2 is SVGAGI in the germline V gene (reference sequence). The CDR3 sequence is 15 residues long. V was pared by 5 bases and J by 9 bases, with 17 bases between. The DNA for the CDR3 is TGTGCCAGCAGTCCCGGGCAGGGAGGTGTTTCACCCCTCCACTTT. It yields the protein CASSPGQGGVSPLHF.

The chain is built from TRBV19 and TRBJ1-5; 8 positions match TRBD1. The length of the CDR3 is 18 residues. Germline CDR1 and CDR2: LNHDA and SQIVND (reference sequence). The V and J ends lost 1 base and 6 bases, in that order; junction bases with no gene match: 14. The CDR3, as DNA: TGTGCCAGTAGTATAGGCAACAGGGGGGTCCAAAAAGGTCAGCCCCAGCATTTT. It encodes CASSIGNRGVQKGQPQHF.